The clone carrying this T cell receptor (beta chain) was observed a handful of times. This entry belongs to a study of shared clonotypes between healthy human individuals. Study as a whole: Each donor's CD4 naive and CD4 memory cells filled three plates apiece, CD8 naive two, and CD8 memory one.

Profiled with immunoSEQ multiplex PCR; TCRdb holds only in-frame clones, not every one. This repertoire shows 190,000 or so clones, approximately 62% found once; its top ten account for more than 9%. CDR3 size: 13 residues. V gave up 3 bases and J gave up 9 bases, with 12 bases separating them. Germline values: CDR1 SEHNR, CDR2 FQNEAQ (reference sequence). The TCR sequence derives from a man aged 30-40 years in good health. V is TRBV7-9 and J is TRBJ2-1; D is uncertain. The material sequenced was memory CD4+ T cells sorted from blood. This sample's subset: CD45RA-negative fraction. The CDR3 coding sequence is TGTGCCAGCAGCTTTGTCTCTCTGAGTGAGCAGTTCTTC. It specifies CASSFVSLSEQFF.